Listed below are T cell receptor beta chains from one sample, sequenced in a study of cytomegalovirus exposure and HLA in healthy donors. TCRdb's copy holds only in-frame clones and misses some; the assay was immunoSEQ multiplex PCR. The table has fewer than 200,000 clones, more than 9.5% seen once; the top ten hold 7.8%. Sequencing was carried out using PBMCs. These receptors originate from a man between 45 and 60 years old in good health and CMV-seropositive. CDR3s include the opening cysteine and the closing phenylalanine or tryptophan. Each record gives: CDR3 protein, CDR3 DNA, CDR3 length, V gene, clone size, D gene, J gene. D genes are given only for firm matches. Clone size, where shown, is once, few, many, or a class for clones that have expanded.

CDR3aa: CASSRDRGAGELFF
CDR3nt: TGTGCCAGCAGCCGGGACAGGGGGGCCGGGGAGCTGTTTTTT
len: 14
v_gene: TRBV2
abundance: .
d_gene: TRBD1
j_gene: TRBJ2-2

CDR3aa: CASFQGQGNTEAFF
CDR3nt: TGCGCCAGCTTCCAGGGACAGGGAAACACTGAAGCTTTCTTT
len: 14
v_gene: TRBV5-1
abundance: .
d_gene: TRBD1
j_gene: TRBJ1-1

CDR3aa: CASTGLEAQYF
CDR3nt: TGTGCCAGCACAGGGTTAGAGGCCCAGTACTTC
len: 11
v_gene: TRBV2
abundance: .
d_gene: .
j_gene: TRBJ2-5

CDR3aa: CASSSQGTYEKLFF
CDR3nt: TGTGCCAGCAGCTCACAGGGGACCTATGAAAAACTGTTTTTT
len: 14
v_gene: TRBV7-2
abundance: .
d_gene: TRBD1
j_gene: TRBJ1-4

CDR3aa: CASSPTGGAAYTGELFF
CDR3nt: TGCGCCAGCAGCCCCACAGGGGGCGCGGCGTACACCGGGGAGCTGTTTTTT
len: 17
v_gene: TRBV4-3
abundance: few
d_gene: TRBD1
j_gene: TRBJ2-2

CDR3aa: CAGAAPTEGYGYTF
CDR3nt: TGTGCCGGGGCCGCTCCTACGGAAGGGTATGGCTACACCTTC
len: 14
v_gene: TRBV30
abundance: few
d_gene: .
j_gene: TRBJ1-2

CDR3aa: CASSHSVAAYEQYF
CDR3nt: TGTGCCAGCAGCCACTCGGTCGCTGCCTACGAGCAGTACTTC
len: 14
v_gene: TRBV7-2
abundance: few
d_gene: .
j_gene: TRBJ2-7

CDR3aa: CASSSSTSGAGELFF
CDR3nt: .
len: 15
v_gene: TRBV5-1
abundance: .
d_gene: .
j_gene: TRBJ2-2

CDR3aa: CAISGGEISTDTQYF
CDR3nt: TGTGCCATCAGTGGTGGGGAGATAAGCACAGATACGCAGTATTTT
len: 15
v_gene: TRBV10-3
abundance: .
d_gene: .
j_gene: TRBJ2-3

CDR3aa: CASSLVTGVGSPLHF
CDR3nt: TGTGCCAGCAGCTTAGTGACAGGGGTGGGTTCACCCCTCCACTTT
len: 15
v_gene: TRBV11-3
abundance: .
d_gene: TRBD1
j_gene: TRBJ1-6

CDR3aa: CASWDTRREKLFF
CDR3nt: TGTGCCAGCTGGGACACAAGAAGGGAAAAACTGTTTTTT
len: 13
v_gene: TRBV28
abundance: .
d_gene: .
j_gene: TRBJ1-4

CDR3aa: CASRLSGQGVNGYTF
CDR3nt: TGTGCCAGCAGACTGTCGGGACAGGGTGTTAACGGCTACACCTTC
len: 15
v_gene: TRBV25-1
abundance: few
d_gene: TRBD1
j_gene: TRBJ1-2

CDR3aa: CAWSPQGAVNEKLFF
CDR3nt: TGTGCCTGGAGTCCCCAGGGGGCAGTTAATGAAAAACTGTTTTTT
len: 15
v_gene: TRBV30
abundance: .
d_gene: TRBD1
j_gene: TRBJ1-4

CDR3aa: CASSDGVNNSPLHF
CDR3nt: TGCGCCAGCAGCGACGGGGTCAATAATTCACCCCTCCACTTT
len: 14
v_gene: TRBV5-1
abundance: .
d_gene: .
j_gene: TRBJ1-6

CDR3aa: CASSSVSTDTQYF
CDR3nt: TGTGCCAGCAGTTCAGTAAGCACAGATACGCAGTATTTT
len: 13
v_gene: TRBV5-6
abundance: .
d_gene: .
j_gene: TRBJ2-3

CDR3aa: CASRNQGDYGYTF
CDR3nt: TGTGCCAGTAGAAACCAGGGGGACTATGGCTACACCTTC
len: 13
v_gene: TRBV19
abundance: .
d_gene: TRBD1
j_gene: TRBJ1-2

CDR3aa: CASSLESETQYF
CDR3nt: TGTGCCAGCAGCTTAGAGAGCGAGACCCAGTACTTC
len: 12
v_gene: TRBV7-2
abundance: .
d_gene: .
j_gene: TRBJ2-5

CDR3aa: CASSFQGASYEQYF
CDR3nt: TGTGCCAGCAGTTTTCAGGGGGCCTCCTACGAGCAGTACTTC
len: 14
v_gene: TRBV28
abundance: few
d_gene: TRBD1
j_gene: TRBJ2-7

CDR3aa: CASSRTGRSGNTIYF
CDR3nt: TGTGCCAGCAGCCGCACAGGGCGCTCTGGAAACACCATATATTTT
len: 15
v_gene: TRBV13
abundance: few
d_gene: .
j_gene: TRBJ1-3

CDR3aa: CSVWAGTGNSEQYF
CDR3nt: TGCAGCGTCTGGGCAGGGACAGGGAATTCCGAGCAGTACTTC
len: 14
v_gene: TRBV29-1
abundance: few
d_gene: TRBD1
j_gene: TRBJ2-7

CDR3aa: CASSLVEDTQYF
CDR3nt: TGTGCCAGCAGCTTGGTGGAGGATACGCAGTATTTT
len: 12
v_gene: TRBV5-6
abundance: few
d_gene: .
j_gene: TRBJ2-3

CDR3aa: CASSPGQGAGGYTF
CDR3nt: TGTGCCAGCAGCCCGGGACAGGGGGCTGGTGGCTACACCTTC
len: 14
v_gene: TRBV6-1
abundance: few
d_gene: TRBD1
j_gene: TRBJ1-2

CDR3aa: CSGNSNYGYTF
CDR3nt: TGCAGCGGAAACAGTAACTATGGCTACACCTTC
len: 11
v_gene: TRBV29-1
abundance: .
d_gene: .
j_gene: TRBJ1-2

CDR3aa: CASSAQTNQPQHF
CDR3nt: TGTGCCAGCAGTGCACAGACCAATCAGCCCCAGCATTTT
len: 13
v_gene: TRBV6-1
abundance: .
d_gene: .
j_gene: TRBJ1-5

CDR3aa: CASSSMDRVYGYTF
CDR3nt: TGTGCCAGCAGTTCCATGGACAGGGTCTATGGCTACACCTTC
len: 14
v_gene: TRBV6-5
abundance: few
d_gene: TRBD1
j_gene: TRBJ1-2

CDR3aa: CASSFPTGGGANVLTF
CDR3nt: TGTGCCAGCAGCTTCCCAACAGGTGGTGGGGCCAACGTCCTGACTTTC
len: 16
v_gene: TRBV5-6
abundance: few
d_gene: .
j_gene: TRBJ2-6

CDR3aa: CASSPTGTGNNGYTF
CDR3nt: TGTGCCAGCAGTCCGACCGGGACAGGGAACAATGGCTACACCTTC
len: 15
v_gene: TRBV7-2
abundance: few
d_gene: TRBD1
j_gene: TRBJ1-2

CDR3aa: CASSQENSRVNEQFF
CDR3nt: TGTGCCAGCAGCCAAGAAAATTCCCGGGTGAATGAGCAGTTCTTC
len: 15
v_gene: TRBV4-2
abundance: few
d_gene: .
j_gene: TRBJ2-1

CDR3aa: CSVGDRGYNEQFF
CDR3nt: TGCAGCGTTGGCGACAGGGGCTACAATGAGCAGTTCTTC
len: 13
v_gene: TRBV29-1
abundance: few
d_gene: TRBD1
j_gene: TRBJ2-1

CDR3aa: CASRTRREAFF
CDR3nt: TGTGCCAGCAGAACCCGCAGAGAAGCTTTCTTT
len: 11
v_gene: TRBV6-5
abundance: .
d_gene: .
j_gene: TRBJ1-1

CDR3aa: CASSQVNTGLSTEAFF
CDR3nt: TGTGCCAGCAGCCAGGTAAACACAGGGTTGAGCACTGAAGCTTTCTTT
len: 16
v_gene: TRBV4-2
abundance: .
d_gene: .
j_gene: TRBJ1-1

CDR3aa: CASTGTGGNQPQHF
CDR3nt: TGTGCCAGTACCGGGACAGGGGGCAATCAGCCCCAGCATTTT
len: 14
v_gene: TRBV19
abundance: .
d_gene: TRBD1
j_gene: TRBJ1-5

CDR3aa: CASSSGTGFYEAFF
CDR3nt: TGTGCCAGCAGCTCCGGGACAGGGTTCTATGAAGCTTTCTTT
len: 14
v_gene: TRBV6-5
abundance: few
d_gene: TRBD1
j_gene: TRBJ1-1

CDR3aa: CASSWEAVSYNEQFF
CDR3nt: TGTGCCAGCAGTTGGGAGGCCGTATCCTACAATGAGCAGTTCTTC
len: 15
v_gene: TRBV6-5
abundance: few
d_gene: .
j_gene: TRBJ2-1

CDR3aa: CASSLMGQGVDEQFF
CDR3nt: TGTGCCAGCAGTTTAATGGGACAGGGTGTCGATGAGCAGTTCTTC
len: 15
v_gene: TRBV28
abundance: few
d_gene: TRBD1
j_gene: TRBJ2-1

CDR3aa: CASSLAGQLLYGYTF
CDR3nt: TGTGCCAGCAGCTTAGCGGGACAGCTCCTCTATGGCTACACCTTC
len: 15
v_gene: TRBV7-2
abundance: few
d_gene: TRBD1
j_gene: TRBJ1-2

CDR3aa: CASSPLGQNNEQFF
CDR3nt: TGTGCCAGCAGCCCTCTGGGACAGAACAATGAGCAGTTCTTC
len: 14
v_gene: TRBV9
abundance: .
d_gene: TRBD1
j_gene: TRBJ2-1

CDR3aa: CASSQIGIQREQYF
CDR3nt: TGTGCCAGCAGCCAAATCGGGATACAGAGGGAGCAGTACTTC
len: 14
v_gene: TRBV14
abundance: .
d_gene: .
j_gene: TRBJ2-7

CDR3aa: CASSWGRVTEAFF
CDR3nt: TGTGCCAGCAGCTGGGGCCGGGTGACTGAAGCTTTCTTT
len: 13
v_gene: TRBV7-8
abundance: few
d_gene: .
j_gene: TRBJ1-1

CDR3aa: CASRQGADTEAFF
CDR3nt: TGCGCCAGCAGACAGGGGGCGGATACTGAAGCTTTCTTT
len: 13
v_gene: TRBV5-1
abundance: .
d_gene: TRBD1
j_gene: TRBJ1-1

CDR3aa: CASSSAGAGELFF
CDR3nt: TGTGCCAGCAGCTCTGCGGGGGCCGGGGAGCTGTTTTTT
len: 13
v_gene: TRBV25-1
abundance: few
d_gene: TRBD2
j_gene: TRBJ2-2

CDR3aa: CAYGQGADEQYF
CDR3nt: TGTGCCTACGGACAGGGGGCGGACGAGCAGTACTTC
len: 12
v_gene: TRBV30
abundance: .
d_gene: TRBD1
j_gene: TRBJ2-7

CDR3aa: CASSFQGAGNQPQHF
CDR3nt: TGTGCCAGCAGCTTTCAAGGGGCCGGCAATCAGCCCCAGCATTTT
len: 15
v_gene: TRBV5-5
abundance: .
d_gene: .
j_gene: TRBJ1-5

CDR3aa: CASALRPSGGNELFF
CDR3nt: TGTGCTAGTGCTTTGCGGCCTAGCGGGGGGAACGAGCTGTTTTTT
len: 15
v_gene: TRBV12-5
abundance: once
d_gene: TRBD2
j_gene: TRBJ2-2

CDR3aa: CASSLVQNTGELFF
CDR3nt: TGTGCCAGCAGCTTAGTACAGAACACCGGGGAGCTGTTTTTT
len: 14
v_gene: TRBV7-2
abundance: .
d_gene: .
j_gene: TRBJ2-2

CDR3aa: CASSSLQGAGVTEAFF
CDR3nt: TGTGCCAGCAGTTCCTTACAGGGAGCTGGGGTCACTGAAGCTTTCTTT
len: 16
v_gene: TRBV6-5
abundance: .
d_gene: .
j_gene: TRBJ1-1